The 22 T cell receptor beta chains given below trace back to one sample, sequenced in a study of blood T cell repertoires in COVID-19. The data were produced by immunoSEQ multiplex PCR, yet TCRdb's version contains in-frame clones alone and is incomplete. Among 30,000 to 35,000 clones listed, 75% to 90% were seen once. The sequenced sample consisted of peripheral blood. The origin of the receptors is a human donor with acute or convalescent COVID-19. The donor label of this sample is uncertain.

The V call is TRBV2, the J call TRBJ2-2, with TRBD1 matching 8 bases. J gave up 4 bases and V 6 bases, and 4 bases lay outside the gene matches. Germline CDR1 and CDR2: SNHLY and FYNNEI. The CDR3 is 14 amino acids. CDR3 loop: CASSRGHLTGELFF. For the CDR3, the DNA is TGTGCCAGCAGCAGGGGGCACCTCACCGGGGAGCTGTTTTTT.

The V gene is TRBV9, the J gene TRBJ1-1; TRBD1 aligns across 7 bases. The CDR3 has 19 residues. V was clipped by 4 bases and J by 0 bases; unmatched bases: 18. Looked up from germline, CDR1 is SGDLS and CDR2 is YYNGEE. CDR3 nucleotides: TGTGCCAGCAGCCCACGTAGTAGAGGATCAACAGGGGTGAACACTGAAGCTTTCTTT. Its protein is CASSPRSRGSTGVNTEAFF. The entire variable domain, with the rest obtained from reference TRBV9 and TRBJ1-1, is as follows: DSGVTQTPKHLITATGQRVTLRCSPRSGDLSVYWYQQSLDQGLQFLIQYYNGEERAKGNILERFSAQQFPDLHSELNLSSLELGDSALYFCASSPRSRGSTGVNTEAFFGQGTRLTVV.

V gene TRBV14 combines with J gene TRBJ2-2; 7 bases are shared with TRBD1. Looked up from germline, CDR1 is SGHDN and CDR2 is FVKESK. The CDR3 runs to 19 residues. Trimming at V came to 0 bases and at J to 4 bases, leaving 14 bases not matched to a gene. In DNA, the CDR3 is TGTGCCAGCAGCCAAGAAAGTCTGGTCGGACAGGAGATCACCGGGGAGCTGTTTTTT. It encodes CASSQESLVGQEITGELFF.

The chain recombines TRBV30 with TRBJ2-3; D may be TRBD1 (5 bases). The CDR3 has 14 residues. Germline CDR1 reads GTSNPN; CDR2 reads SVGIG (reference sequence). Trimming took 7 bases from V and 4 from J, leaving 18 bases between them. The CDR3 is CASYDRTIADTQYF. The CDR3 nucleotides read TGTGCCTCCTACGACAGAACAATCGCAGATACGCAGTATTTT.

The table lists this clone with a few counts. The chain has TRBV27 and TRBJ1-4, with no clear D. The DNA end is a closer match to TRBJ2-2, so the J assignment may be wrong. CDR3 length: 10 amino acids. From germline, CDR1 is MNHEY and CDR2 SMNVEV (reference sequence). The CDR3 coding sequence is TGTGCCAGCAGCCACGAGGAGCTGTTTTTT. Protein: CASSHEELFF.

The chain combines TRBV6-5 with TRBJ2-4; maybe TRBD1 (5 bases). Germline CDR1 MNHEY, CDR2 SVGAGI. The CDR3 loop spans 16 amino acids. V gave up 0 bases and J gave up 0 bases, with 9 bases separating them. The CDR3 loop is CASSYSGHIAKNIQYF. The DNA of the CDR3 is TGTGCCAGCAGTTACTCCGGACACATAGCCAAAAACATTCAGTACTTC.

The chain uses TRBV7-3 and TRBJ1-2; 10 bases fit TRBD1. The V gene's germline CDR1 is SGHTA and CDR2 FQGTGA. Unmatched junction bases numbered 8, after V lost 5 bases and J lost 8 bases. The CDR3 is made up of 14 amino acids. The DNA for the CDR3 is TGTGCCAGCAGCCAGGGGGACAGGGGCGGCGGCTACACCTTC. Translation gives CASSQGDRGGGYTF. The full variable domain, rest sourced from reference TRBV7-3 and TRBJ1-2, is GAGVSQTPSNKVTEKGKYVELRCDPISGHTALYWYRQSLGQGPEFLIYFQGTGAADDSGLPNDRFFAVRPEGSVSTLKIQRTERGDSAVYLCASSQGDRGGGYTFGSGTRLTVV.

This CDR3 is CAWSRDRVSSGNTIYF. The CDR3 region has the DNA TGTGCCTGGAGTAGGGACAGGGTTAGCTCTGGAAACACCATATATTTT. The chain is built from TRBV30 and TRBJ1-3; 9 bases fit TRBD1. V was pared by 2 bases and J by 0 bases, with 5 bases of the junction left unmatched. The germline V gene has CDR1 GTSNPN and CDR2 SVGIG (reference sequence). CDR3 size: 16 residues.

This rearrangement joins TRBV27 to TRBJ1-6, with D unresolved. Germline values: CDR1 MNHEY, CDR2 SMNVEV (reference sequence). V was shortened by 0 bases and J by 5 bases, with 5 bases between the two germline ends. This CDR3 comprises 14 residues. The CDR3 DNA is TGTGCCAGCAGTTTATCCGGAGATAATTCACCCCTCCACTTT. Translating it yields CASSLSGDNSPLHF.

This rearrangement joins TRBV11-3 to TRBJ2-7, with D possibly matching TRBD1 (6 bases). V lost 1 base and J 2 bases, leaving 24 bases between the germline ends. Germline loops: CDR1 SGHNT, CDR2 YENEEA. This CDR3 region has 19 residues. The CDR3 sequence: CASSLGLKGVWLIPYEQYF. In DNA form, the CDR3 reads TGTGCCAGCAGCTTAGGCCTAAAGGGGGTATGGTTGATTCCCTACGAGCAGTACTTC.

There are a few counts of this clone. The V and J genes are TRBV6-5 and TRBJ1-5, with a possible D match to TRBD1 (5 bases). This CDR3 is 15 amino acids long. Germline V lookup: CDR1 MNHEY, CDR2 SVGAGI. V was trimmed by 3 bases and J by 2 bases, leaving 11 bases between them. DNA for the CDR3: TGTGCCAGCAGTTATGCCGGGGGGGGCAATCAGCCCCAGCATTTT. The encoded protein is CASSYAGGGNQPQHF.

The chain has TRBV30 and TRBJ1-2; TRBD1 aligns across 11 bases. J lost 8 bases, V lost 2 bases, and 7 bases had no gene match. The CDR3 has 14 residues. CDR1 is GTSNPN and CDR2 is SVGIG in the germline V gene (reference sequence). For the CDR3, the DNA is TGTGCCTGGAGTAGGGACAGGGGGGGACGGGGCTACACCTTC. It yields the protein CAWSRDRGGRGYTF.

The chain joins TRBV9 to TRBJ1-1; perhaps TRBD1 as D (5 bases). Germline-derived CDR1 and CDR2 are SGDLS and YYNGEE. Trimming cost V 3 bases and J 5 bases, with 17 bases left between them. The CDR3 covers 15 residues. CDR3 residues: CASSAGRVRGTEAFF. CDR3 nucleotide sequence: TGTGCCAGCAGCGCTGGACGGGTAAGGGGTACTGAAGCTTTCTTT.

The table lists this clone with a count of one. Here the CDR3 DNA reads TGTGCCAGCAGCTTGGAGGGGGTGAGGCATGGCTACACCTTC. This codes for CASSLEGVRHGYTF. The chain uses TRBV5-4 and TRBJ1-2; a possible D gene is TRBD1 (6 bases). The V gene's germline CDR1 is SGHNT and CDR2 YYREEE (reference sequence). V was cut by 0 bases and J by 6 bases, with 12 bases left in between. CDR3 length equals 14 residues.

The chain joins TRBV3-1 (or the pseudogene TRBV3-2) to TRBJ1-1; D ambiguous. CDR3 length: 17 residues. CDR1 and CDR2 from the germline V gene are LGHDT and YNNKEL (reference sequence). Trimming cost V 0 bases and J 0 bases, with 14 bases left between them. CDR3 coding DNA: TGTGCCAGCAGCCAAGATCCCCGAGCCGCCCTGAACACTGAAGCTTTCTTT. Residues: CASSQDPRAALNTEAFF.

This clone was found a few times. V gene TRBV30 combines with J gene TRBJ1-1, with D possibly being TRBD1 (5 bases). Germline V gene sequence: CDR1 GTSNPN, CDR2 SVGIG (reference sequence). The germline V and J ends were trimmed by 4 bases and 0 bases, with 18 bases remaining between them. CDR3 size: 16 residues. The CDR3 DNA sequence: TGTGCCTGGACGTTATCCGGGGGGTTTATGAACACTGAAGCTTTCTTT. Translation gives CAWTLSGGFMNTEAFF.

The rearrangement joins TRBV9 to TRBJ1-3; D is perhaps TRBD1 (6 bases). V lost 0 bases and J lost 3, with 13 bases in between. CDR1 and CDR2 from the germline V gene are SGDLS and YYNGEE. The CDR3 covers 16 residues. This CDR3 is CASSVDRDLFGNTIYF. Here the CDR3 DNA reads TGTGCCAGCAGCGTAGACAGGGACCTGTTTGGAAACACCATATATTTT.

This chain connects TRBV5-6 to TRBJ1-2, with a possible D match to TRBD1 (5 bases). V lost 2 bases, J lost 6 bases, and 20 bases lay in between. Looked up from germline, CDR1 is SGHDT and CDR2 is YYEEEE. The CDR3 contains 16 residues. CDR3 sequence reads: CASSFIQAERLNGYTF. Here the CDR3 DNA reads TGTGCCAGCAGCTTCATACAGGCGGAGAGGCTTAATGGCTACACCTTC.

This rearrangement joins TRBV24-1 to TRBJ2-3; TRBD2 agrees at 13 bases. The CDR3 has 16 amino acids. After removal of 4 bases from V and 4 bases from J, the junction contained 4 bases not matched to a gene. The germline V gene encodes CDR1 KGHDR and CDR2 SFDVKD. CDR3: CATSDWTSGSPDTQYF. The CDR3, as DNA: TGTGCCACCAGTGACTGGACTAGCGGGAGCCCAGATACGCAGTATTTT.

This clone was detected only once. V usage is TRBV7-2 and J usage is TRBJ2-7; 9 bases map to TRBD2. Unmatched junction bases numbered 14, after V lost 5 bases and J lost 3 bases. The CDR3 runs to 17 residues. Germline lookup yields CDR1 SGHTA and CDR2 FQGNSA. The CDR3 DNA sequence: TGTGCCAGCAGCCCCCGGGGTAGCGGGAGTGCACTCTACGAGCAGTACTTC. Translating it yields CASSPRGSGSALYEQYF.

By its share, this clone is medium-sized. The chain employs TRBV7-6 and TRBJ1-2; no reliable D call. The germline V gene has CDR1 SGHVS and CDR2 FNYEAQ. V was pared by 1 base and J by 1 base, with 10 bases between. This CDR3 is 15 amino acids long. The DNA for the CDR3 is TGTGCCAGCAGCTTAGAGCCGGGATTTAACTATGGCTACACCTTC. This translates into CASSLEPGFNYGYTF. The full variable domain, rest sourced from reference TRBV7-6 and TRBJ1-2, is GAGVSQSPRYKVTKRGQDVALRCDPISGHVSLYWYRQALGQGPEFLTYFNYEAQQDKSGLPNDRFSAERPEGSISTLTIQRTEQRDSAMYRCASSLEPGFNYGYTFGSGTRLTVV.

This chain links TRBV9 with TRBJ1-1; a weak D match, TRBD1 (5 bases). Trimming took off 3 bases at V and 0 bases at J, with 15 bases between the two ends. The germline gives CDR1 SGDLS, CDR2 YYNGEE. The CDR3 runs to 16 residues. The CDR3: CASSASHSTVNTEAFF. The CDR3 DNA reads TGTGCCAGCAGCGCCTCCCACTCGACAGTGAACACTGAAGCTTTCTTT.